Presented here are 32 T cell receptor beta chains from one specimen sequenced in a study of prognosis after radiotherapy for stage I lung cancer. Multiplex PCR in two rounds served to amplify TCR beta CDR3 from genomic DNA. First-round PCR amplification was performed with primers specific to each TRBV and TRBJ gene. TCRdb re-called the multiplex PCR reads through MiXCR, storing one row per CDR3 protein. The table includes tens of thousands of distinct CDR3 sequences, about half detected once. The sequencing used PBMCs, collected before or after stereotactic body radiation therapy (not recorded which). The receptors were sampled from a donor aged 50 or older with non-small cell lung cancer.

The CDR3 coding sequence is TGTGCCACCAGGGACAGCTTGAACACTGAAGCTTTCTTT. Translating it yields CATRDSLNTEAFF. The chain employs TRBV24-1 and TRBJ1-1, with D maybe TRBD1 (6 bases). Trimming pared 7 bases from V and 0 bases from J, leaving 8 bases between. Germline-derived CDR1 and CDR2 are KGHDR and SFDVKD. This CDR3 comprises 13 residues.

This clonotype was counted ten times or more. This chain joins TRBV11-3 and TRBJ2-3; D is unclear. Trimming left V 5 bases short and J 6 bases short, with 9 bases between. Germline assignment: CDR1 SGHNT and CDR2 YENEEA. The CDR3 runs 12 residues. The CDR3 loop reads CASSLLGDTQYF. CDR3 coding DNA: TGTGCCAGCAGCCTACTCGGGGATACGCAGTATTTT.

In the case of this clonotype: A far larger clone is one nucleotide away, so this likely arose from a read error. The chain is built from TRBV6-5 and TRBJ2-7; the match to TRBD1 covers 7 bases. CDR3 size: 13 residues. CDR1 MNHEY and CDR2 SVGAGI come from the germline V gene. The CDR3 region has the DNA TGTGACAGTTGGACAGGTTGGGGCTACGAGCAGTACTTC. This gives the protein CDSWTGWGYEQYF.

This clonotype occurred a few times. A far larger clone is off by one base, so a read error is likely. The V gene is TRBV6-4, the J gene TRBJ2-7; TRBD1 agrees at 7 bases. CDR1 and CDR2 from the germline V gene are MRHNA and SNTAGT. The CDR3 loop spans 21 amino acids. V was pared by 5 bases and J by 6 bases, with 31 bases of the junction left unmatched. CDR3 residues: CASSYLSPDGRGSRKGSEQYF. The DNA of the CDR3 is TGTGCCAGCAGTTACCTCTCACCGGATGGCAGGGGGAGTAGAAAAGGGTCCGAGCAGTACTTC.

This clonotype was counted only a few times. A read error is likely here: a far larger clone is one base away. CDR3 coding DNA: TGTGCCGGCAGCCCAAATAGCGGGGGGACCGGGGAGCTGTTTTTT. Protein: CAGSPNSGGTGELFF. The chain joins TRBV7-8 to TRBJ2-2, with 10 bases that match TRBD2. Looked up from germline, CDR1 is SGHVS and CDR2 is FQNEAQ. The CDR3 is 15 amino acids.

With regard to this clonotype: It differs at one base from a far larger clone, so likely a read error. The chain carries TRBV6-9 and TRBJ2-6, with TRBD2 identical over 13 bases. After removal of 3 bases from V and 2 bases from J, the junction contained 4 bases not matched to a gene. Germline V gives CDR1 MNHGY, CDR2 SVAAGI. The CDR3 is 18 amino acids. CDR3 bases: TGTGCCAGCAGTTACATACTAGCGGGAGGGCCTGGGGCCAACGTCCTGACTTTC. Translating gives CASSYILAGGPGANVLTF.

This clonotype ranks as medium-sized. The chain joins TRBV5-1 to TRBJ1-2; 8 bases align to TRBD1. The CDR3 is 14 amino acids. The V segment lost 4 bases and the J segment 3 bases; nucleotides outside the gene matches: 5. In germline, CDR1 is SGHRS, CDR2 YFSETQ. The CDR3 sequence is CASSAGQAHYGYTF. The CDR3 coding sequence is TGCGCCAGCAGCGCGGGACAGGCCCACTATGGCTACACCTTC.

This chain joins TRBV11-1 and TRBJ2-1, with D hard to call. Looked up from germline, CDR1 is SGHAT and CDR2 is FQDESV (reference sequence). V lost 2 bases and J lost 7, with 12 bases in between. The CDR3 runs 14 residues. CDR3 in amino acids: CASSLNPGRNEQFF. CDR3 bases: TGTGCCAGCAGCTTAAATCCGGGTCGGAATGAGCAGTTCTTC.

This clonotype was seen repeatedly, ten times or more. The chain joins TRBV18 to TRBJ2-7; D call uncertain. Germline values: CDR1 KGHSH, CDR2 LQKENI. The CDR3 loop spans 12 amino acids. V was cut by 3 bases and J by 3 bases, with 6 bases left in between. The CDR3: CASSPARYEQYF. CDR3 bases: TGTGCCAGCTCACCCGCCCGCTACGAGCAGTACTTC.

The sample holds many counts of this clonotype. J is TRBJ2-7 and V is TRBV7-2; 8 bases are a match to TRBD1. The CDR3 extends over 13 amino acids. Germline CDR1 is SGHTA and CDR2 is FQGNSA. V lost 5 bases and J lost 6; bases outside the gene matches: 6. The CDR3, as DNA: TGTGCCAGCAGCGACTGGACAGGGCGCGAGCAGTACTTC. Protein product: CASSDWTGREQYF. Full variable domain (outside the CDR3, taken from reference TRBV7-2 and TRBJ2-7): GAGVSQSPSNKVTEKGKDVELRCDPISGHTALYWYRQSLGQGLEFLIYFQGNSAPDKSGLPSDRFSAERTGGSVSTLTIQRTQQEDSAVYLCASSDWTGREQYFGPGTRLTVT.

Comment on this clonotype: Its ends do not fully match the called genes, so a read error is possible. The chain's CDR3 is CATSEGGSSYDQYF. CDR3 DNA: TGTGCCACCAGCGAGGGCGGGTCCTCCTACGATCAGTACTTC. The rearrangement uses TRBV15 and TRBJ2-7; maybe TRBD2 (5 bases). Germline loops: CDR1 LNHNV, CDR2 YYDKDF (reference sequence). The CDR3 has 14 residues.

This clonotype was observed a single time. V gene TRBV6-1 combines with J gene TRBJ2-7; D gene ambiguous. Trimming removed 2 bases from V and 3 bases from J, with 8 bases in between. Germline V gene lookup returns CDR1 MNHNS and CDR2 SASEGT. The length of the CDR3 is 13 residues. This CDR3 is CASSERGSYEQYF. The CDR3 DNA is TGTGCCAGCAGTGAAAGAGGCAGCTACGAGCAGTACTTC.

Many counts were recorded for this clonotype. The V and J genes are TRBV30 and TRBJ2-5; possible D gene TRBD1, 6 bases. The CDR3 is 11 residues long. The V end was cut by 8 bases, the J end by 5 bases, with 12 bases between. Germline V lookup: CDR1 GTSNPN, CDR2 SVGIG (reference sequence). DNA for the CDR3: TGTGCCCAGGGGTGGGAGGAGACCCAGTACTTC. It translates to CAQGWEETQYF.

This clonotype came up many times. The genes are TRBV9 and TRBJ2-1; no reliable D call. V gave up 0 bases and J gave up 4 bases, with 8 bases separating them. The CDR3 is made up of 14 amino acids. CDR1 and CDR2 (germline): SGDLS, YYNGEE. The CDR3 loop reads CASSVGLVYNEQFF. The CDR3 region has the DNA TGTGCCAGCAGCGTAGGCCTAGTATACAATGAGCAGTTCTTC.

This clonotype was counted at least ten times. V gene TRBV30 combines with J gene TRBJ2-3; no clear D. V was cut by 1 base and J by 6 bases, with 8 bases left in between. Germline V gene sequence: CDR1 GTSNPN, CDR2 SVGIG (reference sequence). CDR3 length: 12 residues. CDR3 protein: CAWSGVRDTQYF. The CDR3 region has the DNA TGTGCCTGGAGTGGGGTACGGGATACGCAGTATTTT.

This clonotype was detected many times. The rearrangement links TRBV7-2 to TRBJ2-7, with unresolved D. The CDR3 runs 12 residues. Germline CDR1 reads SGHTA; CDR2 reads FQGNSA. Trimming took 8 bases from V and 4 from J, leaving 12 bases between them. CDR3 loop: CASSPQTYEQYF. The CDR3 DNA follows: TGTGCCAGCTCTCCGCAGACTTACGAGCAGTACTTC.

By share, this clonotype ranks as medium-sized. The CDR3 reads CASHGDRGRSEAFF. The CDR3 bases are TGTGCCAGCCATGGGGACAGGGGGCGGTCTGAAGCTTTCTTT. V gene TRBV6-1 combines with J gene TRBJ1-1; 12 bases agree with TRBD1. CDR3 length: 14 residues. V trimming: 8 bases; J trimming: 6 bases; junction bases outside the gene matches: 7. Germline CDR1 reads MNHNS; CDR2 reads SASEGT.

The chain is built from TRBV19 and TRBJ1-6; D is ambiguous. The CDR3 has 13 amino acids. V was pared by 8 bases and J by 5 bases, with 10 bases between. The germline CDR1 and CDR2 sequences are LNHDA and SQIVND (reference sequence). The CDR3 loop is CASLHVDNSPLHF. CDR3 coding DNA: TGTGCCAGTCTGCATGTGGATAATTCACCCCTCCACTTT.

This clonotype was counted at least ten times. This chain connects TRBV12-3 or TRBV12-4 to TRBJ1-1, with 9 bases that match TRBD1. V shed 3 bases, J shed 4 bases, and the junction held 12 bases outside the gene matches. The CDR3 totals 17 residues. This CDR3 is CASSFAGTGTFGTEAFF. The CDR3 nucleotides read TGTGCCAGCAGTTTCGCCGGGACAGGGACCTTCGGCACTGAAGCTTTCTTT.

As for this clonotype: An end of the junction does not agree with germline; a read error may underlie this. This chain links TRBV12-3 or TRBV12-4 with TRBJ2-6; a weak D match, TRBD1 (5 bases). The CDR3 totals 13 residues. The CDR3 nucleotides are TGTGCAAGCTGGCGCTCTGGGGCCAACGTCCTGAATTTC. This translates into CASWRSGANVLNF.

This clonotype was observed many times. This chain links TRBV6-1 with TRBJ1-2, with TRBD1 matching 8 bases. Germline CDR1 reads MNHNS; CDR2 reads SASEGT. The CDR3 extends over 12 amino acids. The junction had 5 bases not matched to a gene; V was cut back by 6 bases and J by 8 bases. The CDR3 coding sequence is TGTGCCAGCAGACAGGGGGTGGAAGGCTACACCTTC. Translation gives CASRQGVEGYTF.

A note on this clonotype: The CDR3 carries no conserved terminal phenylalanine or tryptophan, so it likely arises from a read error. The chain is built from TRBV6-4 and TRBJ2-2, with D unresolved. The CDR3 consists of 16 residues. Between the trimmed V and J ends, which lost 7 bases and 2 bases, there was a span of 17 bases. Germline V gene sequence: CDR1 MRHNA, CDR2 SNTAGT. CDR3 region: CASIALRRGNTGELFL. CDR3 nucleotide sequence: TGTGCCAGCATTGCCCTTCGCCGAGGTAACACCGGGGAGCTGTTTCTT.

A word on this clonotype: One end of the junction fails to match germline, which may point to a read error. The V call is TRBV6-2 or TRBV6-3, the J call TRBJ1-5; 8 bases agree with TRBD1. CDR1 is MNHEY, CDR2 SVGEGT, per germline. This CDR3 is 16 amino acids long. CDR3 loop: CASSQQGDQSNQTQHF. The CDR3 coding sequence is TGTGCCAGCAGCCAACAGGGGGATCAGTCCAATCAGACCCAGCATTTT.

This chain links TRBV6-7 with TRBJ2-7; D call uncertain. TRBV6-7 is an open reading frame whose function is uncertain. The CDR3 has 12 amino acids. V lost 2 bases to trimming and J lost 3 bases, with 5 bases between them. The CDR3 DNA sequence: TGTGCCAGCAGTTACAGATGCTACGAGCAGTACTTC. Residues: CASSYRCYEQYF.

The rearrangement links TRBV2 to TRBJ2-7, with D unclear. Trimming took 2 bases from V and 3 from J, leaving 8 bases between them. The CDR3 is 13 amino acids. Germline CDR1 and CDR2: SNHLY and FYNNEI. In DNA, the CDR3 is TGTGCCAGCAGTGAATGGCTTTTCTACGAGCAGTACTTC. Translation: CASSEWLFYEQYF.

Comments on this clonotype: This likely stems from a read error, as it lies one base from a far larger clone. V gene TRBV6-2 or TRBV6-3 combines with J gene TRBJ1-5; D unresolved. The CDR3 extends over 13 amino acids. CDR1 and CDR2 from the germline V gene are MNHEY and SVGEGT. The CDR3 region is CASSPVRSQHQHF. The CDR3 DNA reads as TGTGCCAGCAGCCCCGTCCGGTCTCAGCACCAGCATTTT.

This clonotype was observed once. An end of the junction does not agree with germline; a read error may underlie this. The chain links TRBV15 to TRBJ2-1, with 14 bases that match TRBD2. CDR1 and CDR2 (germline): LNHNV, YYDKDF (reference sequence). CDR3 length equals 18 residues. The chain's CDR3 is CATSRGLAGGIRGDEQFF. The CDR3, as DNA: TGCGCCACCAGCAGAGGACTAGCGGGAGGCATTAGAGGCGATGAGCAGTTCTTC.

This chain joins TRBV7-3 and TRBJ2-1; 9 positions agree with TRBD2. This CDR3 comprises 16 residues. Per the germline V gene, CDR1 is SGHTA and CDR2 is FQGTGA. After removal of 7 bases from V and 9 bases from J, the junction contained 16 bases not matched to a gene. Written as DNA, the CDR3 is TGTGCCAGCAACTATTCCCGGGTAGCGGGAGAGGGTGAGCAGTTCTTC. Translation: CASNYSRVAGEGEQFF.

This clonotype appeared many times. CDR3 sequence (DNA): TGTGCCAGCAGCCTTCGACAGGGGGCCTACGAGCAGTACTTC. It codes for CASSLRQGAYEQYF. The chain employs TRBV11-2 and TRBJ2-7, with 9 bases aligning to TRBD1. V lost 5 bases and J lost 2; bases outside the gene matches: 4. The CDR3 has 14 residues. In germline, CDR1 is SGHAT, CDR2 FQNNGV.

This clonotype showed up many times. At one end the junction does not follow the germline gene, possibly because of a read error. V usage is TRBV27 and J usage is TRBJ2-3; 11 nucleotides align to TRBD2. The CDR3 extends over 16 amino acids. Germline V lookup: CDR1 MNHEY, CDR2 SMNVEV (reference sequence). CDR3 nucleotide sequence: TGTGCCAGCAGTATATCACTAGCGGGAGTCTTAAATACGCAGTATTTT. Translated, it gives CASSISLAGVLNTQYF.

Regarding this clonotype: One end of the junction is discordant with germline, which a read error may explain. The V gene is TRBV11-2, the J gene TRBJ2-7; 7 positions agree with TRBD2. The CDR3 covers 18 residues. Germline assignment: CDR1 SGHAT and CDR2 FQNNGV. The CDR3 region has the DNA TGTGCCAGCAGCTTCCTCCTGTGGGAGGGCCGAACCCCCTACGATCAGTACTTC. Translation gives CASSFLLWEGRTPYDQYF. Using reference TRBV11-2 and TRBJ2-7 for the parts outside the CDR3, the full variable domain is EAGVAQSPRYKIIEKRQSVAFWCNPISGHATLYWYQQILGQGPKLLIQFQNNGVVDDSQLPKDRFSAERLKGVDSTLKIQPAKLEDSAVYLCASSFLLWEGRTPYDQYFGPGTRLTVT.

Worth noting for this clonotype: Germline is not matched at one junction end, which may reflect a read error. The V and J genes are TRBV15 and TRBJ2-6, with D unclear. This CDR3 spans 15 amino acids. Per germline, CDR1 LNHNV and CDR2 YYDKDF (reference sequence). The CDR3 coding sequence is TGTGCCACCAGCAGAATGAGCTCTTGGGCCAACGTCCTGACTTTC. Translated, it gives CATSRMSSWANVLTF.